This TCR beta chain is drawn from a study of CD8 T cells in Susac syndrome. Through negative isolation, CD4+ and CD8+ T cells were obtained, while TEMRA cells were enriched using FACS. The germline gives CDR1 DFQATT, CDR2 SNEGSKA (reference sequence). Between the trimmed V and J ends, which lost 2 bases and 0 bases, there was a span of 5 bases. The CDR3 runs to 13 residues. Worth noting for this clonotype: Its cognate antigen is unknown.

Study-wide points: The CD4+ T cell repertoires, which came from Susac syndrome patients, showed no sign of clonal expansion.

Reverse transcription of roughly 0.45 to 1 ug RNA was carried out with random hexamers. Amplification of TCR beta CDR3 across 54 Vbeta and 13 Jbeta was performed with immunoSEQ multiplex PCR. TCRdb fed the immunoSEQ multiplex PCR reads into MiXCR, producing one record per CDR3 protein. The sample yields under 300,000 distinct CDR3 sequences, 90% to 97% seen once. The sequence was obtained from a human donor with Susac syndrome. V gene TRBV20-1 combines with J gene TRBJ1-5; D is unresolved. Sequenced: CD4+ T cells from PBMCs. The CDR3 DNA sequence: TGCAGTGCTAGAAGTTATAGCAATCAGCCCCAGCATTTT. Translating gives CSARSYSNQPQHF.